The 15 T cell receptor beta chains below all came from one sample that was sequenced in a study of CD8 T cells in Susac syndrome. Random-hexamer reverse transcription was applied to about 0.45 to 1 ug RNA. TCRdb re-analysed the immunoSEQ multiplex PCR reads in MiXCR, keeping a single row per CDR3 protein. The sample includes roughly 150,000 distinct CDR3 sequences, just under 95% of them seen just once. Sequencing was done on a sample of CD8+ T cells from PBMCs. The source of these receptors is a human donor with multiple sclerosis.

This sequence joins TRBV7-9 and TRBJ2-1; 8 bases match TRBD2. The germline CDR1 and CDR2 sequences are SEHNR and FQNEAQ (reference sequence). V shed 6 bases and J 4 bases; nucleotides not matched to a gene: 8. The CDR3 sequence is 15 residues long. For the CDR3, the DNA is TGTGCCAGCAGATCGGGCGGGGGGCATTACAATGAGCAGTTCTTC. It is translated as CASRSGGGHYNEQFF.

CDR3 sequence reads: CASSYPGSTDTQYF. CDR3 DNA sequence: TGTGCCAGCAGTTATCCGGGGAGCACAGATACGCAGTATTTT. This sequence joins TRBV6-5 and TRBJ2-3; maybe TRBD2 (5 bases). CDR1 and CDR2 from the germline V gene are MNHEY and SVGAGI. V was cut by 3 bases and J by 0 bases, with 7 bases left in between. The CDR3 is 14 residues long.

The chain combines TRBV9 with TRBJ1-2, with D possibly TRBD1 on 5 matching bases. Germline V lookup: CDR1 SGDLS, CDR2 YYNGEE. This CDR3 has 12 amino acids. The V end was cut by 4 bases, the J end by 6 bases, with 10 bases between. CDR3: CASSTRGDGYTF. CDR3 bases: TGTGCCAGCAGCACCCGGGGCGATGGCTACACCTTC.

The rearrangement uses TRBV20-1 and TRBJ2-1; the D gene is possibly TRBD1 (5 bases). In germline, CDR1 is DFQATT, CDR2 SNEGSKA (reference sequence). The CDR3 has 19 amino acids. V was pared by 0 bases and J by 0 bases, with 21 bases between. CDR3 loop: CSARDQGFSYQSSYNEQFF. DNA for the CDR3: TGCAGTGCTAGAGATCAGGGATTTTCCTACCAAAGCTCCTACAATGAGCAGTTCTTC.

The rearrangement uses TRBV7-8 and TRBJ2-7; the D is unclear. Trimming pared 3 bases from V and 3 bases from J, leaving 12 bases between. The CDR3 contains 14 residues. In germline, CDR1 is SGHVS, CDR2 FQNEAQ. The CDR3, as DNA: TGTGCCAGCAGCTTCCCCTCGTCGCGCTACGAGCAGTACTTC. Translating gives CASSFPSSRYEQYF.

The chain recombines TRBV13 with TRBJ2-1; D possibly corresponds to TRBD2 (6 bases). With 0 bases removed from V and 12 bases from J, the gap between germline ends came to 18 bases. Germline lookup yields CDR1 PRHDT and CDR2 FYEKMQ (reference sequence). The CDR3 contains 15 residues. This CDR3 reads CASSLGLSEGSGQFF. In DNA form, the CDR3 reads TGTGCCAGCAGCTTAGGCCTGTCGGAGGGGTCCGGGCAGTTCTTC.

In its sample, this clonotype was seen once. The chain links TRBV11-2 to TRBJ2-5; TRBD1 matches at 8 bases. There are 16 residues in the CDR3. CDR1 and CDR2 (germline): SGHAT, FQNNGV. V shed 1 base and J 2 bases; nucleotides not matched to a gene: 6. CDR3 bases: TGTGCCAGCAGCTTAGGCCCAGGGGGCTTACAAGAGACCCAGTACTTC. Protein: CASSLGPGGLQETQYF.

The CDR3 coding sequence is TGTGCCAGCAGTTTAACAGCGACTTATGGCTACACCTTC. Its protein is CASSLTATYGYTF. The genes are TRBV12-3 or TRBV12-4 and TRBJ1-2; no firm D call. The CDR3 has 13 residues. V gave up 2 bases and J gave up 5 bases, with 9 bases separating them.

The J gene is TRBJ1-4, the V gene TRBV12-3 or TRBV12-4, with no clear D. This CDR3 contains 12 residues. V was clipped by 11 bases and J by 4 bases, with 11 bases between them. The CDR3 DNA sequence: TGTGCCTCATCGGCCGTTAATGAAAAACTGTTTTTT. This codes for CASSAVNEKLFF.

The sample holds one count of this clonotype. The chain joins TRBV7-6 to TRBJ2-7; D possibly matches TRBD1 or TRBD2 (5 bases each). There are 14 residues in the CDR3. The V and J ends lost 3 bases and 5 bases respectively, with 14 bases between them. CDR1 is SGHVS, CDR2 FNYEAQ, per germline. The CDR3 protein is CASSFDKVGDEQYF. The CDR3 region has the DNA TGTGCCAGCAGCTTTGATAAGGTGGGGGACGAGCAGTACTTC. Combining the CDR3 with reference TRBV7-6 and TRBJ2-7 gives the whole variable domain GAGVSQSPRYKVTKRGQDVALRCDPISGHVSLYWYRQALGQGPEFLTYFNYEAQQDKSGLPNDRFSAERPEGSISTLTIQRTEQRDSAMYRCASSFDKVGDEQYFGPGTRLTVT.

The chain links TRBV2 to TRBJ1-6; unclear D gene. The CDR3 has 10 residues. Germline lookup yields CDR1 SNHLY and CDR2 FYNNEI. The V gene lost 6 bases and the J gene lost 17 bases, with 11 bases spanning the gap. The CDR3 DNA follows: TGTGCCAGCAGGGGAGGGCTCGTCCACTTT. Protein: CASRGGLVHF.

The rearrangement links TRBV7-9 to TRBJ2-5, with 11 positions matching TRBD2. The CDR3 has 16 residues. J gave up 4 bases and V 4 bases, and 8 bases lay outside the gene matches. From germline, CDR1 is SEHNR and CDR2 FQNEAQ (reference sequence). CDR3 sequence reads: CASSSPIAGGRETQYF. The DNA of the CDR3 is TGTGCCAGCAGCTCTCCCATAGCGGGGGGGAGAGAGACCCAGTACTTC.

The chain is built from TRBV25-1 and TRBJ2-3; D call uncertain. The CDR3 has 11 amino acids. Trimming pared 2 bases from V and 7 bases from J, leaving 4 bases between. Germline assignment: CDR1 MGHDK and CDR2 SYGVNS. CDR3 region: CASSEGYTQYF. Written as DNA, the CDR3 is TGTGCCAGCAGTGAAGGGTATACGCAGTATTTT. Full variable domain (remainder filled in from reference TRBV25-1 and TRBJ2-3): EADIYQTPRYLVIGTGKKITLECSQTMGHDKMYWYQQDPGMELHLIHYSYGVNSTEKGDLSSESTVSRIRTEHFPLTLESARPSHTSQYLCASSEGYTQYFGPGTRLTVL.

The V and J genes are TRBV11-1 and TRBJ2-1; maybe TRBD2 (5 bases). V was pared by 1 base and J by 0 bases, with 19 bases between. CDR1 SGHAT and CDR2 FQDESV come from the germline V gene (reference sequence). This CDR3 is built from 19 residues. CDR3 in amino acids: CASSLVSAYGMSSYNEQFF. For the CDR3, the DNA is TGTGCCAGCAGCTTAGTCTCAGCGTACGGGATGAGCTCCTACAATGAGCAGTTCTTC.

CDR3 DNA sequence: TGTGCCAGCAGCTTAGTATCCGCGGGGGGATGGACCGGGGAGCTGTTTTTT. Translation gives CASSLVSAGGWTGELFF. V is TRBV11-2 and J is TRBJ2-2; TRBD2 matches at 8 bases. Germline values: CDR1 SGHAT, CDR2 FQNNGV. With V trimmed by 1 base and J by 5 bases, 9 bases remained unmatched. The CDR3 is 17 residues long.